A selection of T cell receptor beta chains follows, all from one sample in a study of T cells in Graves' hyperthyroidism and ophthalmopathy. Via MiXCR, TCRdb re-called the multiplex PCR reads, giving one row per CDR3 protein. The sample carries under 350,000 distinct CDR3 sequences, 15% to 20% recorded once. The source material was blood. The receptors were gathered from a woman in her sixties or seventies with Graves' ophthalmopathy. Each CDR3 is given with its conserved first and last residue. D genes are given only for firm matches. Clone size is given for some rows only: seen once, a few or many times, or a class if the clone is expanded.

CDR3 protein: CASSKSGLSTDTQYF
CDR3 DNA: TGCGCCAGCAGCAAGAGCGGGCTGAGCACAGATACGCAGTATTTT
V gene: TRBV4-1
J gene: TRBJ2-3
clone size: many
D gene: NA

CDR3 protein: CASSSRMGGEAFF
CDR3 DNA: TGTGCCAGCAGCTCCCGAATGGGGGGCGAAGCTTTCTTT
V gene: TRBV7-2
J gene: TRBJ1-1
clone size: many
D gene: NA

CDR3 protein: CASSSGGGRGNTIYF
CDR3 DNA: TGTGCCAGCAGTTCTGGGGGGGGACGGGGGAACACCATATATTTT
V gene: TRBV6-1
J gene: TRBJ1-3
clone size: NA
D gene: NA

CDR3 protein: CASSLLTPRRGEQYF
CDR3 DNA: TGTGCCAGCAGCTTGCTGACACCCCGGCGGGGCGAGCAGTACTTC
V gene: TRBV5-5
J gene: TRBJ2-7
clone size: many
D gene: NA

CDR3 protein: CASSLVTGEQFF
CDR3 DNA: TGTGCCAGCAGCTTAGTGACTGGAGAGCAGTTCTTC
V gene: TRBV7-2
J gene: TRBJ2-1
clone size: NA
D gene: NA

CDR3 protein: CASSLDQETNEQYF
CDR3 DNA: TGTGCCAGCAGCTTAGATCAGGAGACCAACGAGCAGTACTTC
V gene: TRBV7-2
J gene: TRBJ2-7
clone size: many
D gene: NA

CDR3 protein: CASRRKTALNTEAFF
CDR3 DNA: TGTGCCAGCAGACGAAAGACAGCTCTGAACACTGAAGCTTTCTTT
V gene: TRBV7-9
J gene: TRBJ1-1
clone size: many
D gene: NA

CDR3 protein: CSASRDGKNIQYF
CDR3 DNA: TGCAGTGCTAGCCGGGACGGAAAAAACATTCAGTACTTC
V gene: TRBV20-1
J gene: TRBJ2-4
clone size: many
D gene: NA

CDR3 protein: CASSIVEGGMKTQYF
CDR3 DNA: TGTGCCAGTAGTATAGTGGAAGGGGGCATGAAGACCCAGTACTTC
V gene: TRBV7-2
J gene: TRBJ2-5
clone size: NA
D gene: TRBD1

CDR3 protein: CASSLNGGTYGYTF
CDR3 DNA: TGCGCCAGCAGCTTGAACGGGGGTACCTATGGCTACACCTTC
V gene: TRBV5-1
J gene: TRBJ1-2
clone size: many
D gene: NA

CDR3 protein: CASSVGGNSYEQYF
CDR3 DNA: TGTGCCAGCAGCGTGGGGGGAAACTCCTACGAGCAGTACTTC
V gene: TRBV4-2
J gene: TRBJ2-7
clone size: many
D gene: NA

CDR3 protein: CASSQAGYNEQFF
CDR3 DNA: TGCGCCAGCAGCCAAGCCGGGTACAATGAGCAGTTCTTC
V gene: TRBV4-3
J gene: TRBJ2-1
clone size: NA
D gene: NA

CDR3 protein: CAISLRQQGSTEAFF
CDR3 DNA: TGTGCCATCAGCCTCCGACAGCAGGGGAGTACTGAAGCTTTCTTT
V gene: TRBV10-3
J gene: TRBJ1-1
clone size: NA
D gene: NA

CDR3 protein: CASSSGPRTGYNEKLFF
CDR3 DNA: TGTGCCAGCAGTTCGGGCCCCCGGACAGGGTACAATGAAAAACTGTTTTTT
V gene: TRBV28
J gene: TRBJ1-4
clone size: many
D gene: TRBD1

CDR3 protein: CASSGHGSEQYF
CDR3 DNA: TGTGCCAGCAGTGGACACGGGAGTGAGCAGTACTTC
V gene: TRBV2
J gene: TRBJ2-7
clone size: many
D gene: NA

CDR3 protein: CASSVDHGPARAFF
CDR3 DNA: TGTGCCAGCAGCGTAGATCACGGACCGGCCAGAGCTTTCTTT
V gene: TRBV9
J gene: TRBJ1-1
clone size: few
D gene: NA

CDR3 protein: CASSEGGQTYNEQFF
CDR3 DNA: TGTGCCAGCAGCGAAGGAGGGCAAACCTACAATGAGCAGTTCTTC
V gene: TRBV9
J gene: TRBJ2-1
clone size: many
D gene: NA

CDR3 protein: CATSGLPTGSTDTQYF
CDR3 DNA: TGTGCCACCAGCGGCCTACCGACAGGGAGCACAGATACGCAGTATTTT
V gene: TRBV15
J gene: TRBJ2-3
clone size: many
D gene: TRBD1

CDR3 protein: CAHSGRPTDTQYF
CDR3 DNA: TGTGCCCACTCGGGACGGCCCACAGATACGCAGTATTTT
V gene: TRBV7-9
J gene: TRBJ2-3
clone size: NA
D gene: NA

CDR3 protein: CASSFSPATNEKLFF
CDR3 DNA: TGTGCCAGCAGCTTTTCCCCGGCAACTAATGAAAAACTGTTTTTT
V gene: TRBV11-2
J gene: TRBJ1-4
clone size: many
D gene: NA

CDR3 protein: CASSVWGSYEQYF
CDR3 DNA: TGTGCCAGTAGTGTTTGGGGGTCCTACGAGCAGTACTTC
V gene: TRBV19
J gene: TRBJ2-7
clone size: few
D gene: NA

CDR3 protein: CSAVRGAGRADTQYF
CDR3 DNA: TGCAGTGCCGTTAGAGGCGCGGGAAGGGCAGATACGCAGTATTTT
V gene: TRBV20-1
J gene: TRBJ2-3
clone size: many
D gene: NA

CDR3 protein: CASSSQLTSGSDEQYF
CDR3 DNA: TGTGCCAGCAGCTCCCAACTGACTAGCGGGAGCGACGAGCAGTACTTC
V gene: TRBV7-9
J gene: TRBJ2-7
clone size: many
D gene: TRBD2

CDR3 protein: CASSLRGLVTDTQYF
CDR3 DNA: TGTGCCAGCAGTTTAAGGGGGCTGGTCACAGATACGCAGTATTTT
V gene: TRBV27
J gene: TRBJ2-3
clone size: many
D gene: TRBD1

CDR3 protein: CASSPRPNSYNSPLHF
CDR3 DNA: TGTGCCAGCTCCCCCCGGCCTAACTCCTATAATTCACCCCTCCACTTT
V gene: TRBV6-1
J gene: TRBJ1-6
clone size: few
D gene: NA